The entry that follows covers one TCR beta chain sequence. What it binds is unknown. Sequencing used cDNA as its template, made by extracting RNA and reverse transcribing it. Assay: immunoSEQ multiplex PCR; the TCRdb copy retains only in-frame clones and omits some. The sample lists 160,000 or so clones; 58% were seen once. The record originates from a study of CD8+ T cells in alopecia areata. Across the whole study: Scoring treated patients' severity relied on the percentage of scalp area affected.

General study points: Significant decreases in scalp clonality and expanded CD8+ clones followed tofacitinib treatment.

Regarding treatment: oral pan-JAK inhibitor, 5-10 mg twice daily. Patients with alopecia areata provided lesional scalp punch biopsies as well as peripheral blood. Trimming took 4 bases from V and 0 from J, leaving 9 bases between them. This CDR3 is 14 amino acids long. From germline, CDR1 is LNHNV and CDR2 YYDKDF (reference sequence). Sample: CD4+ T cells sorted from blood, taken at approximately week 61, from a patient treated with tofacitinib. The sequence derives from a human donor with alopecia areata. The chain carries TRBV15 and TRBJ2-5, with D unclear. The CDR3 DNA sequence: TGTGCCACCAGCATGAACCTAAACCAAGAGACCCAGTACTTC. Its protein product is CATSMNLNQETQYF.